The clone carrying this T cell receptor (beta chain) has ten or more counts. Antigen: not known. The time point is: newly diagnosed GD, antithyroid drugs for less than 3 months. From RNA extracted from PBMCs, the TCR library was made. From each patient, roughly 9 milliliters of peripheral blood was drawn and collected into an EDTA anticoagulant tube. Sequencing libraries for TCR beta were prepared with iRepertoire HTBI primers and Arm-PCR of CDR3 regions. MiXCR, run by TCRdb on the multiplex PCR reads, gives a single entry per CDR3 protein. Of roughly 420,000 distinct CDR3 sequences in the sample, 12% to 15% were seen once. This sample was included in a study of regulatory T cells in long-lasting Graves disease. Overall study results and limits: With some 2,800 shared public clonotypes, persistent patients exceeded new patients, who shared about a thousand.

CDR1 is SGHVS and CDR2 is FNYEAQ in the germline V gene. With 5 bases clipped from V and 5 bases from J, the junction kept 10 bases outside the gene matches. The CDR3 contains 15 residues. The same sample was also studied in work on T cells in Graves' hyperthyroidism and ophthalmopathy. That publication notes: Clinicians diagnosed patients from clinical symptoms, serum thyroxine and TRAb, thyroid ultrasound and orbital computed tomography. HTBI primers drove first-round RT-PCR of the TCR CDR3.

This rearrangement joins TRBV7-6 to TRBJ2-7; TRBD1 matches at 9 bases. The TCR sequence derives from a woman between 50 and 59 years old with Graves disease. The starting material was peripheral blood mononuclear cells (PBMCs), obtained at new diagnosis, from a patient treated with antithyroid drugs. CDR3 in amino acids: CASSQTGTGSNEQYF. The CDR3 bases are TGTGCCAGCAGCCAGACCGGGACAGGGAGTAACGAGCAGTACTTC. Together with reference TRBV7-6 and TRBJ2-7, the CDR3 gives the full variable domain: GAGVSQSPRYKVTKRGQDVALRCDPISGHVSLYWYRQALGQGPEFLTYFNYEAQQDKSGLPNDRFSAERPEGSISTLTIQRTEQRDSAMYRCASSQTGTGSNEQYFGPGTRLTVT.